This T cell receptor (beta chain) was found in a study of early T cells in non-severe SARS-CoV-2 infection. Study background: Sequencing targeted bulk RNA from unsorted whole blood, leaving chains unpaired.

V lost 2 bases to trimming and J lost 7 bases, with 12 bases between them. This CDR3 contains 13 residues. Germline lookup yields CDR1 LNHDA and CDR2 SQIVND (reference sequence). The library protocol tagged individual cDNA molecules with unique molecular identifiers. Using its own MiXCR run on the 5' RACE reads, TCRdb lists one record per CDR3 protein. Of about 82,000 distinct CDR3 sequences listed, roughly 13% are singletons. Notes on the study in general: Anti-spike CD8 specificities were favored by VDJdb matching, whose results missed private and CD4 specificities.

This clonotype was recorded a few times. Antigen: not known. Specimen: whole blood. V is TRBV19 and J is TRBJ2-7; tentative D call: TRBD2 (5 bases). The origin of this receptor is an adult who was a healthcare worker with PCR-confirmed SARS-CoV-2 infection or an uninfected control (not recorded which). The CDR3 is CASSIPGSGEQYF. Written as DNA, the CDR3 is TGTGCCAGTAGTATACCGGGGTCCGGGGAGCAGTACTTC.